Included here is one T cell receptor (beta chain) sequence, with context. An end of the junction does not agree with germline; a read error may underlie this. The sample is drawn from a study of CD8 T cells in ankylosing spondylitis. Germline CDR1 and CDR2: SGHAT and FQNNGV. CDR3 length equals 12 residues. Via MiXCR, TCRdb re-called the 5' RACE reads, giving one row per CDR3 protein. In the table there are about 240,000 distinct CDR3 sequences, approximately 11% of which are singletons. Material for sequencing was blood, either unsorted or a sorted T cell fraction (not recorded which). The TCR originated in a male donor with ankylosing spondylitis or in good health (not recorded which). The chain has TRBV11-2 and TRBJ2-1; D is unresolved. This chain's CDR3 is CVSSLVPYEQFF. In DNA form, the CDR3 reads TGTGTCAGCAGCTTGGTACCTTATGAGCAGTTCTTC.